This T cell receptor beta chain comes out of a study of identical twins. Study-wide points: Less excess twin sharing appeared in beta out-of-frame sequences.

The V end lost 5 bases, the J end lost 3 bases, and 11 bases lay between the germline ends. CDR3 length: 14 amino acids. With regard to this clonotype: The antigen is unknown.

TCRdb itself ran the 5' RACE reads through MiXCR, one entry per CDR3 protein. This table has approximately 260,000 distinct CDR3 sequences, around an eighth appearing once. Each donor (without exception) was a healthy Caucasian. The origin of this receptor is a woman younger than 35 in good health. The material sequenced was memory (CD45RO+) T cells sorted from blood. J is TRBJ2-1 and V is TRBV12-3 or TRBV12-4; D remains unclear. This CDR3 is CASSPRMIYNEQFF. CDR3 DNA: TGTGCCAGCAGTCCTCGTATGATCTACAATGAGCAGTTCTTC.